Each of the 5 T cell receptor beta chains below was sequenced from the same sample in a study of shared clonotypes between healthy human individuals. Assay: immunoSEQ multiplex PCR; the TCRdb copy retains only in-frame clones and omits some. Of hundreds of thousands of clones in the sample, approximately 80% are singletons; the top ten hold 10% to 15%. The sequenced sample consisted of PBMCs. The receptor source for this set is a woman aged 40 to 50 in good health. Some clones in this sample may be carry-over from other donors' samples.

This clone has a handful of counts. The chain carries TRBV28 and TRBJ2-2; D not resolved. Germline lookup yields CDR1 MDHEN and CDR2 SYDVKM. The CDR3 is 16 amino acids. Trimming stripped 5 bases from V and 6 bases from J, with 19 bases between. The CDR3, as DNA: TGTGCCAGCAGTCCGGCCGGCGGCTTAAGGTCCGGGGAGCTGTTTTTT. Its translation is CASSPAGGLRSGELFF.

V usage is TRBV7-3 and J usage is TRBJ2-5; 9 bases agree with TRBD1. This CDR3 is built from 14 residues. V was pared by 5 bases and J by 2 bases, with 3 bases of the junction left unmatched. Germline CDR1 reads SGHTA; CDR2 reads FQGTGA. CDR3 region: CASSPGQGQETQYF. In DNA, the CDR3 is TGTGCCAGCAGCCCGGGACAGGGTCAAGAGACCCAGTACTTC.

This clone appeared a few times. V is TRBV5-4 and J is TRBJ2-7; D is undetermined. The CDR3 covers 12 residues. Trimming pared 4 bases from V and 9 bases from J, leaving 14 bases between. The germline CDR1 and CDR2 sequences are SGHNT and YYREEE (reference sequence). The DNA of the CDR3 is TGTGCCAGCAGCAGCCCGAATAACGCGCAGTACTTC. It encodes CASSSPNNAQYF.

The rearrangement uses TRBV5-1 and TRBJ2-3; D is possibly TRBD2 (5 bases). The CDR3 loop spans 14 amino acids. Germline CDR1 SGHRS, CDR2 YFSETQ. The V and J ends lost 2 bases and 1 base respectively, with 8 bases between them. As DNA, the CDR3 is TGCGCCAGCAGCTTTGGGAGCGGCACAGATACGCAGTATTTT. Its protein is CASSFGSGTDTQYF.

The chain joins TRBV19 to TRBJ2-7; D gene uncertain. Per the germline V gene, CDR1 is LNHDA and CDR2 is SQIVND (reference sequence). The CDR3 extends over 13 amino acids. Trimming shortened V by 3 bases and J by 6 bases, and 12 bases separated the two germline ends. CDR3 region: CASSMLSAGEQYF. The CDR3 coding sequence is TGTGCCAGTAGTATGCTCAGTGCCGGCGAGCAGTACTTC.